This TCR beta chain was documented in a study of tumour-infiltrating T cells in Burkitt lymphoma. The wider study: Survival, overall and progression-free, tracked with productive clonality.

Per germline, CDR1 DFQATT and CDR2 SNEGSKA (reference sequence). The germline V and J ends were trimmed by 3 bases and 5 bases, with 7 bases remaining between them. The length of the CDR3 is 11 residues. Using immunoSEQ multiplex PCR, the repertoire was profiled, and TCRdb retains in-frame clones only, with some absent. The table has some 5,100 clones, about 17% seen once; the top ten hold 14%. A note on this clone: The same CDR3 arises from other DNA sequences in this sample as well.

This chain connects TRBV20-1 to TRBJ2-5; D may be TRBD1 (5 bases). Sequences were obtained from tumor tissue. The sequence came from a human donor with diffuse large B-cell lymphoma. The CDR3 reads CSARGRETQYF. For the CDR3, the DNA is TGCAGTGCTAGGGGGCGGGAGACCCAGTACTTC.